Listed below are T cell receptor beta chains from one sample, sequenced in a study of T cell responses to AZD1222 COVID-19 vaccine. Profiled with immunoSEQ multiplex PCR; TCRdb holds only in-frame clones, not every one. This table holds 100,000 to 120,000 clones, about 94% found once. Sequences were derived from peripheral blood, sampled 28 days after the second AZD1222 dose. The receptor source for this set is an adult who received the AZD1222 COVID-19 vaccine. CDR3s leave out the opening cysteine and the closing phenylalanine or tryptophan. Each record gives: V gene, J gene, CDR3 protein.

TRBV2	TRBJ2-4	ASRFLEDIQY
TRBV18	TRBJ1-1	ASSIQQGRDTEAF
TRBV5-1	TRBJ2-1	ASSLGRLASEQF
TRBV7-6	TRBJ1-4	ASSPFETGLNEKLF
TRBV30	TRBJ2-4	AWIKKTGDPKNIQY
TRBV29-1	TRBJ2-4	SVEGAAKNIQY
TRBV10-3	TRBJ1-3	AISPRERNTIY
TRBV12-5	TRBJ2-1	ASGLVLSFLAKEDRANEQF
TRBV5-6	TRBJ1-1	ASSLSVNTEAF
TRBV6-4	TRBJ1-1	ASSVSGTGAYEAF
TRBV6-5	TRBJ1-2	ASSYSMSGDYT
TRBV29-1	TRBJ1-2	SVAGDGYT
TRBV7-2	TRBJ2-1	ASIHWLSSGGVYNEQF
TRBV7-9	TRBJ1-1	ASSLAGTGGILAF
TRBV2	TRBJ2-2	ASNRLDPGTGELF
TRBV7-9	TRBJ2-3	ASRLTGDVDTQY
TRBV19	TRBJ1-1	ASTRQGGLGNTEAF
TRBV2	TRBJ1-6	ASSPSVVSDSPLH
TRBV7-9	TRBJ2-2	ASSPRTATGELF
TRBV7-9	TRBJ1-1	ASSLATGMSTEAF
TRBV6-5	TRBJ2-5	ASGPGAFQETQY
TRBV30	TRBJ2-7	ACPGTTSYEQY
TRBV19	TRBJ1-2	ASSIRGGQAYGYT
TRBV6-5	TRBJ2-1	ASSYGTSGDYNEQF
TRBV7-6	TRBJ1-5	ASSISDFQPQH
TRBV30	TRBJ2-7	AWNPGQSYEQY
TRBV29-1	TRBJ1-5	SVGQGHNQPQH
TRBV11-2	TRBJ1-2	ASSPRPTNYGYT
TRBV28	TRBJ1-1	ASSPWTGSTREAF
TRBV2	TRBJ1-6	ASSAQGSYNSPLH
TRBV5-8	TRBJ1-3	ASSLHGSGNTIY
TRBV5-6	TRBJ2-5	ASSLVEETQY
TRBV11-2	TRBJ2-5	ASSFSGRASDQY
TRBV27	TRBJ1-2	ASSSRLLGGYT
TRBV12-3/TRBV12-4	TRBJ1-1	ASSLRAWTEAF
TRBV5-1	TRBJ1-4	ASSQGQPNEKLF
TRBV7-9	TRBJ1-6	ALEVGGDNSPLH
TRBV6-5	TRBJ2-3	ASSLTSGGTDTQY
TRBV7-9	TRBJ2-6	ASSLARTGAGANVLT
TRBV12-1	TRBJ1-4	ASSPTDHSRNEKLF
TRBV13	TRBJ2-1	ASSLKRGELKSSYNEQF
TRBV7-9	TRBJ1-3	ASSLLVGAGNTIY
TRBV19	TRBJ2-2	ASTVTGGSQTGELF
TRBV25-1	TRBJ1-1	ASSEPGPKGTEAF
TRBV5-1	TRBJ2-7	ASSRGHPVGTYEQY
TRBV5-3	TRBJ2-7	ARKGGKNPYEQY
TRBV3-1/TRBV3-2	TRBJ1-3	ASSQDSYVYTIY